This T cell receptor (beta chain) emerged from a study of T cells in Graves' hyperthyroidism and ophthalmopathy. Template material for amplifying TCR beta CDR3 regions consisted of RNA transcripts. First-round RT-PCR targeting the TCR CDR3 was performed with the HTBI primer set. From the multiplex PCR reads, TCRdb called clonotypes with MiXCR, one entry per CDR3 protein. The repertoire holds fewer than 550,000 distinct CDR3 sequences, with around a sixth as singletons. The germline gives CDR1 SGDLS, CDR2 YYNGEE. The CDR3 spans 16 residues. Trimming pared 0 bases from V and 7 bases from J, leaving 20 bases between.

This clonotype was obtained from a young woman with Graves' hyperthyroidism. The J gene is TRBJ2-7, the V gene TRBV9, with D perhaps assigned TRBD1 or TRBD2 (5 bases each). Sample: blood. The CDR3 DNA reads TGTGCCAGCAGCGTAGAGGGACGCGGGCCCCCCGAGGAGCAGTACTTC. Residues: CASSVEGRGPPEEQYF.